Below, 27 T cell receptor beta chains from the same sample are listed, as sequenced in a study of spatial heterogeneity in lung cancer. The time point is: sample taken at primary tumor resection. Whole RNA, which was extracted from tumor, nontumor lung tissue or frozen PBMC, was sequenced without any cell sorting. MiXCR, applied by TCRdb to the 5' RACE reads, yields one record per CDR3 protein. The sample carries around 74,000 distinct CDR3 sequences, approximately 12% recorded once. The starting material was PBMCs, obtained at surgery. The receptors were gathered from a male donor with early-stage non-small cell lung cancer.

This clonotype was seen ten or more times. V and J are TRBV6-2 or TRBV6-3 and TRBJ1-1, with TRBD1 identical over 11 bases. CDR1 is MNHEY and CDR2 is SVGEGT in the germline V gene. The CDR3 totals 14 residues. The trim removed 4 bases at V and 5 bases at J, leaving 3 bases unmatched. The CDR3 DNA follows: TGTGCCAGCAGTTTGGACAGGGGGCTGACTGAAGCTTTCTTT. It codes for CASSLDRGLTEAFF.

This clonotype came up a few times. This chain links TRBV7-2 with TRBJ2-3; D unresolved. The CDR3 is made up of 12 amino acids. The germline CDR1 and CDR2 sequences are SGHTA and FQGNSA. V dropped 3 bases and J dropped 5 bases, with 6 bases sitting between them. The CDR3 nucleotides are TGTGCCAGCAGCTTCGATCGAGATACGCAGTATTTT. It specifies CASSFDRDTQYF.

This clonotype was observed a handful of times. The chain couples TRBV6-6 to TRBJ2-7; D gene uncertain. V gave up 5 bases and J gave up 0 bases, with 11 bases separating them. This CDR3 is built from 14 residues. Germline lookup yields CDR1 MNHNY and CDR2 SVGAGI (reference sequence). The CDR3, as DNA: TGTGCCAGCAGTAGGACGGCCAGCTCCTACGAGCAGTACTTC. Encoded protein: CASSRTASSYEQYF.

This clonotype was seen a handful of times. CDR3 nucleotides: TGTGCCAGCAGCTTAGGAGGGGGCACAGCTGAAGCTTTCTTT. Its protein product is CASSLGGGTAEAFF. The rearrangement links TRBV7-9 to TRBJ1-1; 7 positions match TRBD1. Germline CDR1 reads SEHNR; CDR2 reads FQNEAQ (reference sequence). J was trimmed by 6 bases and V by 1 base; bases with no gene match: 5. The CDR3 has 14 residues.

The table lists this clonotype with a few counts. The rearrangement joins TRBV24-1 to TRBJ1-2, with D tentatively TRBD1 (5 bases). The CDR3 covers 16 residues. V was shortened by 2 bases and J by 4 bases, with 16 bases between the two germline ends. Germline CDR1 KGHDR, CDR2 SFDVKD. CDR3 protein: CATSDSRTGELYGYTF. The DNA of the CDR3 is TGTGCCACCAGTGATTCGAGGACGGGGGAGCTCTATGGCTACACCTTC.

This clonotype was counted between two and nine times. This chain connects TRBV6-2 or TRBV6-3 to TRBJ2-1, with a tentative D call TRBD2 (5 bases). V lost 8 bases to trimming and J lost 2 bases, with 13 bases between them. Germline-derived CDR1 and CDR2 are MNHEY and SVGEGT. The CDR3 length is 14 residues. The CDR3 spells CASLVDSAYNEQFF. The CDR3 region has the DNA TGTGCCAGCCTCGTGGACTCGGCCTACAATGAGCAGTTCTTC.

The chain carries TRBV30 and TRBJ2-1; D may be TRBD2 (6 bases). The CDR3 runs 13 residues. Trimming took 5 bases from V and 5 from J, leaving 13 bases between them. The germline V gene encodes CDR1 GTSNPN and CDR2 SVGIG (reference sequence). CDR3 sequence: CAWGMRGHNEQFF. CDR3 coding DNA: TGTGCCTGGGGAATGCGGGGTCACAATGAGCAGTTCTTC.

This clonotype was picked up many times. V is TRBV11-2 and J is TRBJ2-7; TRBD1 agrees at 8 bases. CDR3 length: 14 amino acids. Per germline, CDR1 SGHAT and CDR2 FQNNGV. V lost 4 bases, J lost 3 bases, and 5 bases stayed unmatched. Here the CDR3 reads CASSSYGQGYEQYF. In nucleotides, the CDR3 is TGTGCCAGCAGCTCCTACGGACAGGGCTACGAGCAGTACTTC.

The J gene is TRBJ2-1, the V gene TRBV11-3; 9 positions agree with TRBD2. The CDR3 has 18 residues. The junction had 10 bases not matched to a gene; V was cut back by 4 bases and J by 0 bases. Germline assignment: CDR1 SGHNT and CDR2 YENEEA. CDR3 amino acids: CASSSDSSSGSSYNEQFF. CDR3 in DNA: TGTGCCAGCAGCTCCGATTCGAGTAGCGGGAGCTCCTACAATGAGCAGTTCTTC.

This clonotype has a count of ten or more. V usage is TRBV19 and J usage is TRBJ2-7; D not certain. Trimming left V 5 bases short and J 4 bases short, with 15 bases between. Germline V lookup: CDR1 LNHDA, CDR2 SQIVND (reference sequence). The CDR3 is 14 residues long. The CDR3 DNA sequence: TGTGCCAGTAGTCCAACCGACGACCGGTACGAGCAGTACTTC. Translated, it gives CASSPTDDRYEQYF. Complete variable domain (other parts from reference TRBV19 and TRBJ2-7): DGGITQSPKYLFRKEGQNVTLSCEQNLNHDAMYWYRQDPGQGLRLIYYSQIVNDFQKGDIAEGYSVSREKKESFPLTVTSAQKNPTAFYLCASSPTDDRYEQYFGPGTRLTVT.

This clonotype was seen only a few times. The chain is built from TRBV25-1 and TRBJ2-1; D call uncertain. Trimming pared 6 bases from V and 7 bases from J, leaving 4 bases between. Germline V CDR1 and CDR2: MGHDK, SYGVNS. CDR3 length: 10 residues. The CDR3 here is CASSRNEQFF. CDR3 DNA sequence: TGTGCCAGCAGCCGAAATGAGCAGTTCTTC.

This clonotype has at least ten counts. V usage is TRBV7-2 and J usage is TRBJ1-2; no definite D call. The V and J ends lost 5 bases and 1 base respectively, with 11 bases between them. CDR3 length: 14 residues. CDR1 and CDR2 from the germline V gene are SGHTA and FQGNSA. Here the CDR3 reads CASSPDSNNYGYTF. The CDR3 DNA is TGTGCCAGCAGCCCCGATAGTAATAACTATGGCTACACCTTC.

This clonotype was detected ten times or more. The chain combines TRBV29-1 with TRBJ2-7; D may be TRBD1 (6 bases). The V gene lost 5 bases and the J gene lost 0 bases, with 14 bases spanning the gap. CDR3 size: 14 residues. From germline, CDR1 is SQVTM and CDR2 ANQGSEA. The CDR3 loop reads CSVTDRTSSYEQYF. CDR3 in DNA: TGCAGCGTTACCGACAGGACCAGCTCCTACGAGCAGTACTTC.

This clonotype was picked up many times. The V call is TRBV20-1, the J call TRBJ2-2, with TRBD2 as a possible D gene (6 bases). The CDR3 has 18 amino acids. CDR1 and CDR2 from the germline V gene are DFQATT and SNEGSKA (reference sequence). The V gene lost 2 bases and the J gene lost 3 bases, with 22 bases spanning the gap. The CDR3 region is CSARPTRMGRDYTGELFF. CDR3 DNA sequence: TGCAGTGCTAGACCAACGCGTATGGGGCGGGACTACACCGGGGAGCTGTTTTTT.

This clonotype was recorded many times. The V call is TRBV15, the J call TRBJ1-1; D unresolved. The V end was cut by 4 bases, the J end by 5 bases, with 17 bases between. Germline lookup yields CDR1 LNHNV and CDR2 YYDKDF (reference sequence). CDR3 length: 15 amino acids. CDR3 sequence: CATSNKRVLGTEAFF. CDR3 DNA: TGTGCCACCAGCAATAAAAGGGTCTTGGGGACTGAAGCTTTCTTT.

This clonotype was observed many times. CDR3 in amino acids: CAIGQGAEAFF. CDR3 sequence (DNA): TGTGCCATCGGACAGGGCGCTGAAGCTTTCTTT. V gene TRBV6-2 or TRBV6-3 combines with J gene TRBJ1-1; 8 bases are shared with TRBD1. V trimming: 10 bases; J trimming: 6 bases; junction bases outside the gene matches: 4. This CDR3 has 11 residues. Germline loops: CDR1 MNHEY, CDR2 SVGEGT.

The chain is built from TRBV5-8 and TRBJ2-5; the D gene is possibly TRBD2 (6 bases). In germline, CDR1 is SGHTS, CDR2 YDEGEE. This CDR3 is 16 amino acids long. Trimming cost V 0 bases and J 0 bases, with 12 bases left between them. The CDR3 reads CASSLGLADYQETQYF. For the CDR3, the DNA is TGTGCCAGCAGCTTGGGGTTAGCGGACTACCAAGAGACCCAGTACTTC.

The chain has TRBV10-3 and TRBJ1-1; 9 bases map to TRBD1. The CDR3 consists of 16 residues. The trim removed 5 bases at V and 8 bases at J, leaving 15 bases unmatched. Germline V gives CDR1 ENHRY, CDR2 SYGVKD. This CDR3 is CAISSYSGTGREEAFF. The CDR3 bases are TGTGCCATCAGTAGCTACTCCGGGACAGGGCGCGAGGAAGCTTTCTTT.

This clonotype has only a few counts. The CDR3 region has the DNA TGTGCCAGCAGTAAGGGTTCGAGTAGAGAAGAGACCCAGTACTTC. Translation: CASSKGSSREETQYF. The chain combines TRBV28 with TRBJ2-5, with no clear D. CDR1 and CDR2 from the germline V gene are MDHEN and SYDVKM. The CDR3 covers 15 residues. The V end lost 5 bases, the J end lost 3 bases, and 16 bases lay between the germline ends.

This clonotype turned up a few times. The rearrangement uses TRBV4-1 and TRBJ2-3; 7 bases match TRBD1. CDR3 length: 16 amino acids. V gave up 4 bases and J gave up 4 bases; unmatched junction bases: 11. Per germline, CDR1 MGHRA and CDR2 YSYEKL. CDR3 nucleotides: TGCGCCAGCAGCCTCCCGGGAACAGGGGCTCCAGATACGCAGTATTTT. Residues: CASSLPGTGAPDTQYF.

Only a few counts were recorded for this clonotype. The V gene is TRBV14, the J gene TRBJ2-1, with D perhaps TRBD2 (6 bases). The germline V gene encodes CDR1 SGHDN and CDR2 FVKESK. The ends were cut back, 4 bases at V and 4 bases at J, with 8 bases in the middle. This CDR3 has 13 residues. The CDR3 bases are TGTGCCAGCAGCCGGGGACTGTACAATGAGCAGTTCTTC. It specifies CASSRGLYNEQFF.

The sample holds a few counts of this clonotype. The chain is built from TRBV20-1 and TRBJ2-3; 15 nucleotides match TRBD2. With V trimmed by 1 base and J by 0 bases, 2 bases remained unmatched. CDR1 and CDR2 (germline): DFQATT, SNEGSKA (reference sequence). This CDR3 is 17 amino acids long. This CDR3 reads CSARGTSGRASTDTQYF. Here the CDR3 DNA reads TGCAGTGCTAGAGGGACTAGCGGGAGGGCTAGCACAGATACGCAGTATTTT.

The chain has TRBV19 and TRBJ1-5; the D gene is possibly TRBD1 (5 bases). CDR1 is LNHDA, CDR2 SQIVND, per germline (reference sequence). The CDR3 has 14 residues. The ends were cut back, 8 bases at V and 1 base at J, with 12 bases in the middle. In DNA form, the CDR3 reads TGTGCCAGTGGCCGTAGGGGAAGCAATCAGCCCCAGCATTTT. It translates to CASGRRGSNQPQHF.

This clonotype was picked up many times. V usage is TRBV6-5 and J usage is TRBJ1-2, with D possibly TRBD1 on 6 matching bases. The CDR3 loop spans 13 amino acids. Between the trimmed V and J ends, which lost 5 bases and 1 base, there was a span of 8 bases. Germline V gene data show CDR1 as MNHEY and CDR2 as SVGAGI. The CDR3 loop reads CASSDRINYGYTF. The CDR3 DNA reads as TGTGCCAGCAGTGACAGGATTAACTATGGCTACACCTTC.

This clonotype was detected ten times or more. J is TRBJ2-1 and V is TRBV3-1; 8 bases agree with TRBD2. The CDR3 extends over 14 amino acids. Germline V gives CDR1 LGHDT, CDR2 YNNKEL (reference sequence). Unmatched junction bases numbered 3, after V lost 2 bases and J lost 6 bases. The CDR3 is CASSQWTSFNEQFF. DNA of the CDR3: TGTGCCAGCAGCCAATGGACTAGCTTCAATGAGCAGTTCTTC.

The chain recombines TRBV30 with TRBJ1-1, with unresolved D. The CDR3 extends over 11 amino acids. The V end was cut by 1 base, the J end by 7 bases, with 7 bases between. CDR1 GTSNPN and CDR2 SVGIG come from the germline V gene (reference sequence). The CDR3 nucleotides read TGTGCCTGGAGTGGAACGGATGAAGCTTTCTTT. Residues: CAWSGTDEAFF.

This clonotype has only a few counts. This sequence joins TRBV6-5 and TRBJ2-7; no clear D. Trimming took off 6 bases at V and 4 bases at J, with 13 bases between the two ends. This CDR3 has 13 amino acids. Germline loops: CDR1 MNHEY, CDR2 SVGAGI. The CDR3 sequence is CASRDGRLYEQYF. As DNA, the CDR3 is TGTGCCAGCAGGGACGGCCGGCTTTACGAGCAGTACTTC.